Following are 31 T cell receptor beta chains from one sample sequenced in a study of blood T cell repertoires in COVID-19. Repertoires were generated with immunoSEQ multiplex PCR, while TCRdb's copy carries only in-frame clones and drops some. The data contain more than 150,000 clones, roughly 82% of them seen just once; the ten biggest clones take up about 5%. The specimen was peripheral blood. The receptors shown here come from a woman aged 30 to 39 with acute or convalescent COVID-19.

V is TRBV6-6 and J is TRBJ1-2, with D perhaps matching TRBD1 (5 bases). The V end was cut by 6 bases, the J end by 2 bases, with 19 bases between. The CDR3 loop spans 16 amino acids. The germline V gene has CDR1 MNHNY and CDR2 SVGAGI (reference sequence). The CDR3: CASSENLGGRNYGYTF. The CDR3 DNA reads TGTGCCAGCAGCGAGAATCTGGGGGGAAGAAACTATGGCTACACCTTC.

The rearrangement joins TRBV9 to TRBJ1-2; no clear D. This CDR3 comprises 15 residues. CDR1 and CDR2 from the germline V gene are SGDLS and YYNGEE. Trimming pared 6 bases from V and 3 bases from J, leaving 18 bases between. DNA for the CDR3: TGTGCCAGCACCCCCAGCCCGGGAGATTACTATGGCTACACCTTC. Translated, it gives CASTPSPGDYYGYTF.

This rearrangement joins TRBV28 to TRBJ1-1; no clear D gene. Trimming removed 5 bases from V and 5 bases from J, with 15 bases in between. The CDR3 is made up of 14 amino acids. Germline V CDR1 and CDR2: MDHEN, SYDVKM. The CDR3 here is CASSPPRGGTEAFF. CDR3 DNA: TGTGCCAGCAGTCCCCCTCGGGGTGGGACTGAAGCTTTCTTT.

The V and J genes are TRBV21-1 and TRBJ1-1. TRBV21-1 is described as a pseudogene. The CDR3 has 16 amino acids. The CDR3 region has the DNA TGTGCCAGCAGCAAAGCGCCCGGGAGGGATCAGACTGAAGCTTTCTTT. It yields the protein CASSKAPGRDQTEAFF.

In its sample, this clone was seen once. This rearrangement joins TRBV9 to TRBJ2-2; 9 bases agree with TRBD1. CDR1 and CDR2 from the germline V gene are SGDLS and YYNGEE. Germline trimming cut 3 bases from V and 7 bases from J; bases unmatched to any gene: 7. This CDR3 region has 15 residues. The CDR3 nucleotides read TGTGCCAGCAGCGGCCACAGGGGGCAGGGCGGGGAGCTGTTTTTT. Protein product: CASSGHRGQGGELFF. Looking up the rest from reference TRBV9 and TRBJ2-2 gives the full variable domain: DSGVTQTPKHLITATGQRVTLRCSPRSGDLSVYWYQQSLDQGLQFLIQYYNGEERAKGNILERFSAQQFPDLHSELNLSSLELGDSALYFCASSGHRGQGGELFFGEGSRLTVL.

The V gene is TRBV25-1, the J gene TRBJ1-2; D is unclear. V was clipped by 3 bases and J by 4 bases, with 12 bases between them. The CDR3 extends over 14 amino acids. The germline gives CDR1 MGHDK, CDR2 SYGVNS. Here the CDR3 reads CASSDKVGVYGYTF. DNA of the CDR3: TGTGCCAGCAGTGATAAGGTCGGGGTCTATGGCTACACCTTC.

Here the CDR3 DNA reads TGTGCCAGCAGTTTACCGGGCAAAAACATTCAGTACTTC. It codes for CASSLPGKNIQYF. The chain employs TRBV27 and TRBJ2-4; D is uncertain. CDR3 length: 13 residues. V was shortened by 2 bases and J by 3 bases, with 5 bases between the two germline ends. Germline V gene sequence: CDR1 MNHEY, CDR2 SMNVEV (reference sequence).

For the CDR3, the DNA is TGTGCCAGCAGTCCCTGGGGACAGGGGTCTAACTATGGCTACACCTTC. It specifies CASSPWGQGSNYGYTF. The rearrangement links TRBV6-2 or TRBV6-3 to TRBJ1-2, with 10 bases aligning to TRBD1. Germline CDR1 MNHEY, CDR2 SVGEGT. CDR3 length equals 16 residues. Germline trimming cut 5 bases from V and 0 bases from J; bases unmatched to any gene: 6.

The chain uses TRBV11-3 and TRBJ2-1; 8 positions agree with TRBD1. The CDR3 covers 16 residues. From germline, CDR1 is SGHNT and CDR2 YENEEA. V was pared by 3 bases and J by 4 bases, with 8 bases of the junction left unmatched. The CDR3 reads CASSFTNRGKYNEQFF. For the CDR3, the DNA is TGTGCCAGCAGCTTCACGAACAGGGGGAAGTACAATGAGCAGTTCTTC.

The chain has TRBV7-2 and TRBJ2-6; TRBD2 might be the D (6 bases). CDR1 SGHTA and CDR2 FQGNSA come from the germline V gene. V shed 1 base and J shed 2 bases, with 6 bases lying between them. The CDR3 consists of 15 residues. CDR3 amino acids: CASSLGLAGANVLTF. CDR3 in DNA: TGTGCCAGCAGCTTAGGACTAGCTGGGGCCAACGTCCTGACTTTC. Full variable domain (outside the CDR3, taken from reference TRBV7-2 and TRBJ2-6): GAGVSQSPSNKVTEKGKDVELRCDPISGHTALYWYRQSLGQGLEFLIYFQGNSAPDKSGLPSDRFSAERTGGSVSTLTIQRTQQEDSAVYLCASSLGLAGANVLTFGAGSRLTVL.

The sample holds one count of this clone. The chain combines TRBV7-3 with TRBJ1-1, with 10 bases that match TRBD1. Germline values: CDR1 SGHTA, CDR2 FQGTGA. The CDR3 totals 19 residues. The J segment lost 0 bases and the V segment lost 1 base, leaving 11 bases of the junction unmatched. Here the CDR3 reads CASSLRTGTGVIMNTEAFF. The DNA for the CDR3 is TGTGCCAGCAGCTTAAGGACCGGGACAGGGGTTATCATGAACACTGAAGCTTTCTTT. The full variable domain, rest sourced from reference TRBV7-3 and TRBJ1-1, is GAGVSQTPSNKVTEKGKYVELRCDPISGHTALYWYRQSLGQGPEFLIYFQGTGAADDSGLPNDRFFAVRPEGSVSTLKIQRTERGDSAVYLCASSLRTGTGVIMNTEAFFGQGTRLTVV.

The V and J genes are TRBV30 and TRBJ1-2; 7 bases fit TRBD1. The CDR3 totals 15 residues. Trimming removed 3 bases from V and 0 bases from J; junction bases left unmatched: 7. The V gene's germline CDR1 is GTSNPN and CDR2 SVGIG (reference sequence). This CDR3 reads CAWRALDRPNYGYTF. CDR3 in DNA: TGTGCCTGGAGGGCCCTGGACAGGCCTAACTATGGCTACACCTTC.

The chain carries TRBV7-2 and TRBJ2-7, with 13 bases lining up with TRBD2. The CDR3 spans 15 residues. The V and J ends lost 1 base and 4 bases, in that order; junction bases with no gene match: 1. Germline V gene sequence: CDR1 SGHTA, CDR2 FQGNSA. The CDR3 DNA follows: TGTGCCAGCAGCTTAGGGACTAGCGGGGGATACGAGCAGTACTTC. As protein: CASSLGTSGGYEQYF.

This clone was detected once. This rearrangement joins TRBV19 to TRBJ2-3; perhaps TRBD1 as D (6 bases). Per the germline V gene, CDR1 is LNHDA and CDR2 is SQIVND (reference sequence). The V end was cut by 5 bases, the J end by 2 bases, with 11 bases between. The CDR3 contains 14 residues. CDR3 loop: CASSRQAPTDTQYF. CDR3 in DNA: TGTGCCAGTAGTCGACAGGCCCCCACAGATACGCAGTATTTT. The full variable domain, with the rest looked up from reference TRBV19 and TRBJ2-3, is DGGITQSPKYLFRKEGQNVTLSCEQNLNHDAMYWYRQDPGQGLRLIYYSQIVNDFQKGDIAEGYSVSREKKESFPLTVTSAQKNPTAFYLCASSRQAPTDTQYFGPGTRLTVL.

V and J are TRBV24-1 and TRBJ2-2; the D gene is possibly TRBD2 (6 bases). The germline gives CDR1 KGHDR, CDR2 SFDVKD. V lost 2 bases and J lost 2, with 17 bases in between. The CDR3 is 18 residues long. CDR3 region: CATSDWGDATLNTGELFF. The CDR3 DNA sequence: TGTGCCACCAGTGATTGGGGGGACGCCACATTAAACACCGGGGAGCTGTTTTTT.

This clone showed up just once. As DNA, the CDR3 is TGTGCCAGCAGCTTAGGCGGACTAGTTTCCTACGAGCAGTACTTC. The encoded protein is CASSLGGLVSYEQYF. This sequence joins TRBV7-7 and TRBJ2-7; TRBD2 matches at 7 bases. There are 15 residues in the CDR3. V was clipped by 1 base and J by 1 base; unmatched bases: 4. Germline-derived CDR1 and CDR2 are SSHAT and FNYEAQ (reference sequence).

The CDR3 reads CASSWSSDTQYF. The CDR3 DNA is TGTGCCAGCAGCTGGAGCTCAGATACGCAGTATTTT. This sequence joins TRBV12-3 or TRBV12-4 and TRBJ2-3; D gene ambiguous. V gave up 6 bases and J gave up 4 bases, with 8 bases separating them. The CDR3 covers 12 residues.

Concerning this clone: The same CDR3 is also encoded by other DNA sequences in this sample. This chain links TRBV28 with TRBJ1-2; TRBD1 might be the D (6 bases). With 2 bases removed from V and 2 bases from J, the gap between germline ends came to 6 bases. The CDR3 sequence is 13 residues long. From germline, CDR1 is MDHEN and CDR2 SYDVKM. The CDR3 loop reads CASSLQGNYGYTF. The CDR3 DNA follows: TGTGCCAGCAGTTTACAGGGGAACTATGGCTACACCTTC.

This CDR3 reads CATSGKAGEALVEQFF. CDR3 in DNA: TGTGCCACCAGCGGGAAGGCGGGAGAGGCCCTTGTTGAGCAGTTCTTC. The J gene is TRBJ2-1, the V gene TRBV15; 7 bases align to TRBD2. V lost 5 bases to trimming and J lost 9 bases; unmatched junction nucleotides: 16. Per germline, CDR1 LNHNV and CDR2 YYDKDF (reference sequence). This CDR3 region has 16 residues.

The CDR3 DNA is TGTGCCAGCAGTTCGATCGGACAGACATCTGAAGCTTTCTTT. This encodes CASSSIGQTSEAFF. The genes are TRBV7-3 and TRBJ1-1, with TRBD1 as a possible D gene (6 bases). Germline values: CDR1 SGHTA, CDR2 FQGTGA. This CDR3 has 14 amino acids. Trimming removed 6 bases from V and 6 bases from J, with 17 bases in between.

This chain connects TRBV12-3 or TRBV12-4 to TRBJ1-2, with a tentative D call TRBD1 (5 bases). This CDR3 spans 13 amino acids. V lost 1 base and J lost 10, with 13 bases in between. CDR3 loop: CASSLGQGITYTF. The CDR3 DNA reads TGTGCCAGCAGTTTAGGGCAGGGTATAACCTACACCTTC.

The CDR3 nucleotides are TGTGCCAGCAGTTTAGGGGGGAGAAAACTGTTTTTT. The encoded protein is CASSLGGRKLFF. The gene calls are TRBV27 and TRBJ1-4, with D possibly matching TRBD1 (5 bases). The CDR3 is made up of 12 amino acids. Germline assignment: CDR1 MNHEY and CDR2 SMNVEV (reference sequence). V dropped 2 bases and J dropped 10 bases, with 8 bases sitting between them.

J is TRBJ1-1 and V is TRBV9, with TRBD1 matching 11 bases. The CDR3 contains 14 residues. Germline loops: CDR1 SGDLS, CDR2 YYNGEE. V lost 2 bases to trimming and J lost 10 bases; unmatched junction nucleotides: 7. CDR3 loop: CASSVAGTGGPAFF. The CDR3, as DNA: TGTGCCAGCAGCGTCGCTGGGACAGGGGGGCCAGCTTTCTTT.

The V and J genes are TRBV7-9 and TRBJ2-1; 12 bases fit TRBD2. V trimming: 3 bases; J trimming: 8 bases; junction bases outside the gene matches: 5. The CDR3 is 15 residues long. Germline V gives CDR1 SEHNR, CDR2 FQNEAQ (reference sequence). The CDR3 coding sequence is TGTGCCAGCAGCTTTCTAGCGGGAGGGCCGGATGAGCAGTTCTTC. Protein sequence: CASSFLAGGPDEQFF.

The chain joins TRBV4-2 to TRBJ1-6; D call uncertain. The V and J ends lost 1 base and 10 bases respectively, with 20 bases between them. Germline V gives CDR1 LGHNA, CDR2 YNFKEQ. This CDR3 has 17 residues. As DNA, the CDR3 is TGTGCCAGCAGCCAAGTGAACCCATTCCAGATGGTATCACCCCTCCACTTT. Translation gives CASSQVNPFQMVSPLHF.

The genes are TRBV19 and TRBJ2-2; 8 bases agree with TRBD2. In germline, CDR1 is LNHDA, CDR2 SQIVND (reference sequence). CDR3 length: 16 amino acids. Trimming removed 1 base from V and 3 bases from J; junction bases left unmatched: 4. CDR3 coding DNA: TGTGCCAGTAGTATAGTTGCGGGGGGCCACACCGGGGAGCTGTTTTTT. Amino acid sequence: CASSIVAGGHTGELFF.

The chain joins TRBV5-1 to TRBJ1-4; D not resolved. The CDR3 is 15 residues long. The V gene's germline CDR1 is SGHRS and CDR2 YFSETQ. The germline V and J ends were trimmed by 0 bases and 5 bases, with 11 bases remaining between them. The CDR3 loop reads CASSLGHFGNEKLFF. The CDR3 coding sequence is TGCGCCAGCAGCTTGGGACATTTTGGAAATGAAAAACTGTTTTTT.

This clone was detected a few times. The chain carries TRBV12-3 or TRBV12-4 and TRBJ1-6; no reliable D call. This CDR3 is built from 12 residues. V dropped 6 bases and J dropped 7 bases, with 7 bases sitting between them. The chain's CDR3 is CASSRSNSPLHF. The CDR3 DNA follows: TGTGCCAGCAGCCGGTCGAATTCACCCCTCCACTTT.

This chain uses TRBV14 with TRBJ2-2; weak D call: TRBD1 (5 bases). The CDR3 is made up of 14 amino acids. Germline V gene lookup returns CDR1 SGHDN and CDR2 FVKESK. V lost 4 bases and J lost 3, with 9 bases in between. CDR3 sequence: CASSRVRDTGELFF. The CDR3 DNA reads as TGTGCCAGCAGCCGGGTCAGGGACACCGGGGAGCTGTTTTTT.

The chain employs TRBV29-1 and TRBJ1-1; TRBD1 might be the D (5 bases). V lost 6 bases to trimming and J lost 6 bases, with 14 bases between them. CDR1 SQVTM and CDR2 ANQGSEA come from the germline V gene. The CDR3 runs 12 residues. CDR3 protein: CSVGRGGAEAFF. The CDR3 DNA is TGCAGCGTGGGTCGGGGCGGGGCTGAAGCTTTCTTT.

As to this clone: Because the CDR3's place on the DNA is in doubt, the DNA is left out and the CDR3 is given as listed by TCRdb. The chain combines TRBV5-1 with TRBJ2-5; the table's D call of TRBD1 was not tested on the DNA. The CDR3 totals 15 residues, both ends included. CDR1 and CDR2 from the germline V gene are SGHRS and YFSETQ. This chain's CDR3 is CASILGGAAQETQYF.